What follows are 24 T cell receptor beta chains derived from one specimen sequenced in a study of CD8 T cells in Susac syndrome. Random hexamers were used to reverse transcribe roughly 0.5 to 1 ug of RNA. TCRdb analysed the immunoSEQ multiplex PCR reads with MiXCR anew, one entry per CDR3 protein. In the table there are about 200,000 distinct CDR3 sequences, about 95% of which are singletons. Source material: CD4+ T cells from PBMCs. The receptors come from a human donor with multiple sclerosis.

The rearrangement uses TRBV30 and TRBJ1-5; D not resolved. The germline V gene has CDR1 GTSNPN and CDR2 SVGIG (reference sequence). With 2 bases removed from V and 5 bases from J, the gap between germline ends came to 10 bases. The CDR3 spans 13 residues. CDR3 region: CAWSLRDHQPQHF. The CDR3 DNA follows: TGTGCCTGGAGTTTAAGGGATCATCAGCCCCAGCATTTT.

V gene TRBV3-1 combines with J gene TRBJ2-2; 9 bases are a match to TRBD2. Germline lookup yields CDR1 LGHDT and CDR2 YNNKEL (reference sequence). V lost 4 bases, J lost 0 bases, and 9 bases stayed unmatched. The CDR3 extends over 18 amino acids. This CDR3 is CASSPLDGLAPNTGELFF. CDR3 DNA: TGTGCCAGCAGCCCCCTTGATGGACTAGCGCCGAACACCGGGGAGCTGTTTTTT.

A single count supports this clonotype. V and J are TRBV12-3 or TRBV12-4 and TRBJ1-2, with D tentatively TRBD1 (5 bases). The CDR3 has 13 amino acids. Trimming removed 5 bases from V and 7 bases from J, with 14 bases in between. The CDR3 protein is CASSVGTGRGYTF. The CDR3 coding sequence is TGTGCCAGCAGTGTTGGGACGGGGCGTGGCTACACCTTC.

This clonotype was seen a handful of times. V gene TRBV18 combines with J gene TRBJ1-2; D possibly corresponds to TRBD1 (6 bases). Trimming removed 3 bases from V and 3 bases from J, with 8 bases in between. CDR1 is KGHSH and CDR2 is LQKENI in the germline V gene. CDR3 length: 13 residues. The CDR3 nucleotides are TGTGCCAGCTCACCTTCAGGGGACTATGGCTACACCTTC. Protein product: CASSPSGDYGYTF.

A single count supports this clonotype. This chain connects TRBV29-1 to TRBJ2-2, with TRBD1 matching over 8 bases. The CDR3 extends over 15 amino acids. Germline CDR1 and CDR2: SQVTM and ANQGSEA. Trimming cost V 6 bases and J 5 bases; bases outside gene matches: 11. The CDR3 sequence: CSVLERTGYTGELFF. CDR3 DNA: TGCAGCGTCCTCGAACGGACAGGGTATACCGGGGAGCTGTTTTTT.

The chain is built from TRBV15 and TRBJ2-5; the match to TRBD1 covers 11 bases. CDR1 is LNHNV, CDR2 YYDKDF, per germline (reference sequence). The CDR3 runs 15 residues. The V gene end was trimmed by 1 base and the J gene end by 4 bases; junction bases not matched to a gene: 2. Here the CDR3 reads CATSRAGQGAETQYF. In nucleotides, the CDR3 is TGTGCCACCAGCAGAGCCGGACAGGGGGCAGAGACCCAGTACTTC.

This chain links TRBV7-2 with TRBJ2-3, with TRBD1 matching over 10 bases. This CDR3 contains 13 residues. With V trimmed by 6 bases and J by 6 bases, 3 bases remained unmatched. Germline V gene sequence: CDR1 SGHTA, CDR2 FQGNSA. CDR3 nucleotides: TGTGCCAGCAGTCGGGGACAGGGGGATACGCAGTATTTT. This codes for CASSRGQGDTQYF.

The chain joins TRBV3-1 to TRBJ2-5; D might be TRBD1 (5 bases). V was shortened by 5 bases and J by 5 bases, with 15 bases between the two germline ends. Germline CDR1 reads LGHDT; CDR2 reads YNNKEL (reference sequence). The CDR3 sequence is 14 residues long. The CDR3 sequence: CASSKGARSETQYF. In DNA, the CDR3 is TGTGCCAGCAGCAAAGGGGCTAGATCTGAGACCCAGTACTTC.

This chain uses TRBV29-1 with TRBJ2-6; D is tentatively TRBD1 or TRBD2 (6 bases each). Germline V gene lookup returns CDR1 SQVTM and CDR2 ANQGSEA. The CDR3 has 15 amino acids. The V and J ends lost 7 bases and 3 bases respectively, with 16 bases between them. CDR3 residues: CSARLGGLGANVLTF. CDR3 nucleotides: TGCAGCGCCCGACTAGGGGGGCTTGGGGCCAACGTCCTGACTTTC. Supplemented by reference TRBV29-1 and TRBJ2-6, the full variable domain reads SAVISQKPSRDICQRGTSLTIQCQVDSQVTMMFWYRQQPGQSLTLIATANQGSEATYESGFVIDKFPISRPNLTFSTLTVSNMSPEDSSIYLCSARLGGLGANVLTFGAGSRLTVL.

CDR3 loop: CASSPGGAYEQYF. The CDR3 DNA reads as TGTGCCAGCAGCCCTGGGGGTGCCTACGAGCAGTACTTC. The genes are TRBV7-2 and TRBJ2-7; D might be TRBD1 or TRBD2, each matching 5 bases. The CDR3 covers 13 residues. Deletions cut 5 bases from V and 2 bases from J, with 10 bases between. Germline CDR1 and CDR2: SGHTA and FQGNSA. The full variable domain, in which reference TRBV7-2 and TRBJ2-7 provide the parts outside the CDR3, is GAGVSQSPSNKVTEKGKDVELRCDPISGHTALYWYRQSLGQGLEFLIYFQGNSAPDKSGLPSDRFSAERTGGSVSTLTIQRTQQEDSAVYLCASSPGGAYEQYFGPGTRLTVT.

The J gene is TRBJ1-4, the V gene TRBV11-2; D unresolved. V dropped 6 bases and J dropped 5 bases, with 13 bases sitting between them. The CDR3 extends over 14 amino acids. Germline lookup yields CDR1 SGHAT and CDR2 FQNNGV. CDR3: CASRAVRGNEKLFF. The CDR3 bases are TGTGCCAGCAGAGCCGTCCGGGGAAATGAAAAACTGTTTTTT. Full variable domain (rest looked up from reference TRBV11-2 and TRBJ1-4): EAGVAQSPRYKIIEKRQSVAFWCNPISGHATLYWYQQILGQGPKLLIQFQNNGVVDDSQLPKDRFSAERLKGVDSTLKIQPAKLEDSAVYLCASRAVRGNEKLFFGSGTQLSVL.

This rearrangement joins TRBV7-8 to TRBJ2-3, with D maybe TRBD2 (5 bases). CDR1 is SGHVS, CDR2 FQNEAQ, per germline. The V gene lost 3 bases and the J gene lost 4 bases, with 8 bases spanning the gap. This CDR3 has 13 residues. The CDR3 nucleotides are TGTGCCAGCAGCTTCGTGGGAGCAGATACGCAGTATTTT. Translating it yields CASSFVGADTQYF.

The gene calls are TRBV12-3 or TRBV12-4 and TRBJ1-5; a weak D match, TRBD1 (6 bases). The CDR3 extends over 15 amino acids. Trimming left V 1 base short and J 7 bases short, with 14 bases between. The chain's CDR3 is CASSLGQGSGQPQHF. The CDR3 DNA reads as TGTGCCAGCAGTTTAGGGCAGGGGAGCGGGCAGCCCCAGCATTTT.

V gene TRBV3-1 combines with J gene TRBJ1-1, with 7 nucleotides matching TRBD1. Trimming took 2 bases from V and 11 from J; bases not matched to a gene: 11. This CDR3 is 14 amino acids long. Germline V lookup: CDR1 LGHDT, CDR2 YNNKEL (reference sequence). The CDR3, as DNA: TGTGCCAGCAGCCAAAACCCTGACAGGGCGACGGCTTTCTTT. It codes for CASSQNPDRATAFF.

The CDR3: CASSIQAGIMVGQSPLHF. The CDR3 coding sequence is TGTGCCAGCAGCATTCAGGCCGGGATCATGGTCGGGCAATCACCCCTCCACTTT. V and J are TRBV13 and TRBJ1-6; D is undetermined. The ends were cut back, 5 bases at V and 10 bases at J, with 27 bases in the middle. The CDR3 loop spans 18 amino acids. Germline CDR1 PRHDT, CDR2 FYEKMQ (reference sequence). The full variable domain, in which reference TRBV13 and TRBJ1-6 provide the parts outside the CDR3, is AAGVIQSPRHLIKEKRETATLKCYPIPRHDTVYWYQQGPGQDPQFLISFYEKMQSDKGSIPDRFSAQQFSDYHSELNMSSLELGDSALYFCASSIQAGIMVGQSPLHFGNGTRLTVT.

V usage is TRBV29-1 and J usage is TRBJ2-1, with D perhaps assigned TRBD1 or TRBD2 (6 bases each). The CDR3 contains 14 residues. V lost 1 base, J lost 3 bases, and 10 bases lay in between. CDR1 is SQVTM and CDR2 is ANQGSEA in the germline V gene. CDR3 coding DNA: TGCAGCGTTGAAGCCGGGGGCATCTACAATGAGCAGTTCTTC. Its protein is CSVEAGGIYNEQFF.

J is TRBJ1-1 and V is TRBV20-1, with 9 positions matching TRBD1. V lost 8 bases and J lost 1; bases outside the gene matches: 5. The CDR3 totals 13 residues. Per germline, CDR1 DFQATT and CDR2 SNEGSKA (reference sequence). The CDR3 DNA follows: TGCAGTAGTCCGGGACAGGGGAACACTGAAGCTTTCTTT. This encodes CSSPGQGNTEAFF.

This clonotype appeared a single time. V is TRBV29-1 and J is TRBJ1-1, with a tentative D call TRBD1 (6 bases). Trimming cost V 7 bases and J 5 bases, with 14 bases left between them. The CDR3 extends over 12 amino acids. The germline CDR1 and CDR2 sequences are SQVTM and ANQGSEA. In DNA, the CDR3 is TGCAGCGCCCGGACCCAGGGGACTGAAGCTTTCTTT. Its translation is CSARTQGTEAFF.

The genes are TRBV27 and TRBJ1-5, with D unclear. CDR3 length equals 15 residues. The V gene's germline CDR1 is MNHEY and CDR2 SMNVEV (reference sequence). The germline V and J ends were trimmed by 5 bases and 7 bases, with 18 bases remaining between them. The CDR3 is CASSRTVKSPQPQHF. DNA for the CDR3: TGTGCCAGCAGTCGCACAGTGAAAAGTCCCCAGCCCCAGCATTTT.

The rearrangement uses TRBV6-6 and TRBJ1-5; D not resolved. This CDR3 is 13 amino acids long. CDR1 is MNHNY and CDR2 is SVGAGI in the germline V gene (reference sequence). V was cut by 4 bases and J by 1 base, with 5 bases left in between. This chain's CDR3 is CASSLVSNQPQHF. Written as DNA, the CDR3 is TGTGCCAGCAGTTTGGTGAGCAATCAGCCCCAGCATTTT.

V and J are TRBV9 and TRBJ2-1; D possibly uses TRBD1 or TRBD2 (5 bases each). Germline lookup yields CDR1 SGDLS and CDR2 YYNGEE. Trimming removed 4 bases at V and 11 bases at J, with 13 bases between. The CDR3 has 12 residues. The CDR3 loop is CASSLSGTQQFF. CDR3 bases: TGTGCCAGCAGCCTATCAGGGACCCAGCAGTTCTTC.

CDR3 DNA sequence: TGTGCCAGCGGGAAGGACAGGGGGTCTCCGAATTCACCCCTCCACTTT. As protein: CASGKDRGSPNSPLHF. The rearrangement links TRBV2 to TRBJ1-6; 10 nucleotides agree with TRBD1. CDR1 is SNHLY and CDR2 is FYNNEI in the germline V gene. This CDR3 is 16 amino acids long. With 8 bases clipped from V and 7 bases from J, the junction kept 11 bases outside the gene matches.

CDR3 nucleotides: TGTGCCTGGAGTGTGGGACAGGGCAGCCAAGAGACCCAGTACTTC. Protein: CAWSVGQGSQETQYF. The chain links TRBV30 to TRBJ2-5, with 9 bases matching TRBD1. The CDR3 is 15 residues long. Losses at the gene ends were 0 bases for V and 1 base for J; bases not matched to a gene: 3. Germline V lookup: CDR1 GTSNPN, CDR2 SVGIG (reference sequence).

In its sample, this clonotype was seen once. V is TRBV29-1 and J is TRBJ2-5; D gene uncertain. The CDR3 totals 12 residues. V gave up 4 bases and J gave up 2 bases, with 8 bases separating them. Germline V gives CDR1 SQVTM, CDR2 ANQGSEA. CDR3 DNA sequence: TGCAGCGTTGCTTCGGATCAAGAGACCCAGTACTTC. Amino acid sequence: CSVASDQETQYF.